This section outlines one T cell receptor (beta chain) sequence together with its context. The CDR3 extends over 17 amino acids. The germline V gene encodes CDR1 SEHNR and CDR2 FQNEAQ (reference sequence). Deletions cut 1 base from V and 0 bases from J, with 12 bases between. These data are taken from a study of blood T cell repertoires in COVID-19. Study information: T cells, B-cell-depleted T cells, or PBMCs supplied cDNA or gDNA.

Authors' processing steps: Using reference gene primer amplification, nucleated cell counts were estimated. Assay used: immunoSEQ multiplex PCR; TCRdb lists only in-frame clones, some missing. The V and J calls and the clone size are those of that table, but D and trimming were determined from the DNA. The sample lists 55,000 to 90,000 clones, around 90% occurring once. This chain links TRBV7-9 with TRBJ2-2, with D perhaps matching TRBD1 (5 bases). Input material: peripheral blood. The origin of this receptor is a human donor in a cohort sampled during active COVID-19. For the CDR3, the DNA is TGTGCCAGCAGCTTAGAGGGGTGGTTATCGAACACCGGGGAGCTGTTTTTT. Translated, it gives CASSLEGWLSNTGELFF.